Sequencing of this TCR beta chain was carried out in a study of human T cells and chemical hapten exposure. The V gene's germline CDR1 is MNHNY and CDR2 SVGAGI (reference sequence). The CDR3 has 15 amino acids. With 0 bases removed from V and 5 bases from J, the gap between germline ends came to 13 bases. The time point denotes: patch test 1, 2 weeks after DPC sensitization. Sample treatment: therapeutic diphenylcyclopropenone sensitization with weekly scalp DPC. TCRdb recomputed calls from the RACE reads with MiXCR, one row per CDR3 protein. The sample carries 180,000 or so distinct CDR3 sequences, under 25% recorded once.

The receptor's source is a woman in her forties or fifties with alopecia areata. Some clones in this sample may be carry-over from other donors' samples. The chain couples TRBV6-6 to TRBJ1-1, with D perhaps TRBD1 (6 bases). The sample was whole blood, taken in connection with sensitization to the hapten diphenylcyclopropenone (DPC). CDR3 sequence: CASSYSPGGPTEAFF. DNA of the CDR3: TGTGCCAGCAGTTACTCCCCCGGGGGCCCTACTGAAGCTTTCTTT.